This section outlines one T cell receptor beta chain sequence together with its context. Its specific antigen is unknown. Base quality data are lacking; no much larger clone is found one base away. This entry is derived from a study of radiation and T cells in renal cell carcinoma (dated by TCRdb to 2018 to 2020). Turning to the overall study: Samples were obtained from a clinical trial, in which 15 Gy stereotactic body radiation therapy was delivered to primary renal cell carcinomas and nephrectomy was performed 4 weeks later. Across all 50 or so samples, under 5,000,000 unique CDR3 nucleotide sequences encoding 2,658,974 unique CDR3 amino acid sequences were identified. A total of 53 samples underwent TCR beta sequencing, made up of around 26 tumors and about 27 peripheral blood samples.

Results the study describes overall, beyond this receptor: Top tumor clonotypes rose in blood from baseline to 2 weeks post-radiation, then contracted by 4 weeks, suggesting transient expansion of tumor-resident clones. Tracking of blood repertoire dynamics stopped at less than 5 weeks after treatment, with no follow-up past that point. The single-armed trial design could not address effects of radiation dose or scheduling on the TCR repertoire. Because pretreatment tumor biopsies were not available, the baseline intratumoral presence of clonotypes could not be determined.

The immunoSEQ kit was used, according to the manufacturer's recommendations, to generate TCR beta libraries from genomic DNA. For library preparation, a first multiplex PCR was performed with proprietary primers, followed by a second PCR in which unique barcodes were added, and bead cleanups were performed after each round. A kit-provided positive control reaction and a negative control reaction were included in every sample batch. The final libraries were assessed on an Agilent 4200 TapeStation D1000 ScreenTape, pooled by volume, and quantified by qPCR. Sequencing was performed on an Illumina NextSeq500 using a MidOutput 150-cycle cartridge, with 156 Read1 cycles, 15 Index1 cycles, and the kit custom primers. The pooled library was loaded at about 1 pM, and roughly 20% PhiX control was spiked in. As for the authors' bioinformatics: The vendor-processed data were analyzed in R, and a clonotype was defined as all T cells that share the same CDR3 nucleotide sequence. For clone abundance analyses, frequencies were normalized to the 10,000 most abundant clones in each sample. Before analysis, public T cell clones were removed, and these numbered fewer than six per sample on average. A difference in abundance of at least 32-fold between compartments was used to define tumor-enriched and baseline blood-enriched clonotypes. A beta-binomial differential abundance model was used to identify clonotypes that expanded or contracted between blood time points. Tumor-blood repertoire similarity was measured with the Baroni-Urbani and Buser coefficient, and group comparisons used two-tailed Wilcoxon tests in R. TCRdb provides this immuneACCESS table in a form limited to in-frame rearrangements. Some clones are lacking; in checked studies, under half of them reflect an unresolved V gene, and why the rest are absent is not known. V, J and clone size reflect that table, while D and trimming were determined from the DNA. Present in this sample are roughly 80,000 clones, approximately 83% of which were seen just once. Of the sample, approximately 22% falls within the top ten clones.

In light of the paper, this sample's time point label describes: blood 2 weeks post-SBRT. Taken with the paper, the label for treatment or condition translates to: 15 Gy SBRT to primary tumor, nephrectomy 4 weeks later. To track tumor-enriched clonotypes, serial peripheral blood was sampled from radiation-treated patients at baseline and at 2 weeks and 4 weeks after SBRT. Renal cell carcinoma with clear cell pathology was present in all patients. The QIAamp DNA Blood Mini Kit (Qiagen) was used to prepare genomic DNA for TCR sequencing. The analyses included only samples that passed all quality control checks. Between the V and J ends, shortened by 3 bases and 0 bases respectively, the junction contains 12 bases. The CDR3 runs 16 amino acids, cysteine and phenylalanine included. Only the CDR3 portion is preserved as DNA: 48 bases, with reading frame beginning at the first base. CDR1 and CDR2 (SGDLS, YYNGEE) derive from the germline V gene.

The sequence came from a woman in her 50s with renal cell carcinoma. The starting material was blood, obtained from a patient whose treatment included radiotherapy and nephrectomy. The V and J genes are TRBV9 and TRBJ2-2, and perhaps TRBD2 as D gene, on 5 matching bases. The CDR3 has the sequence CASSERSESNTGELFF. The DNA sequence is TGTGCCAGCAGCGAACGTAGCGAGTCGAACACCGGGGAGCTGTTTTTT. Outside the CDR3, residues come from the reference TRBV9 and TRBJ2-2 proteins, so the full variable domain is: DSGVTQTPKHLITATGQRVTLRCSPRSGDLSVYWYQQSLDQGLQFLIQYYNGEERAKGNILERFSAQQFPDLHSELNLSSLELGDSALYFCASSERSESNTGELFFGEGSRLTVL.